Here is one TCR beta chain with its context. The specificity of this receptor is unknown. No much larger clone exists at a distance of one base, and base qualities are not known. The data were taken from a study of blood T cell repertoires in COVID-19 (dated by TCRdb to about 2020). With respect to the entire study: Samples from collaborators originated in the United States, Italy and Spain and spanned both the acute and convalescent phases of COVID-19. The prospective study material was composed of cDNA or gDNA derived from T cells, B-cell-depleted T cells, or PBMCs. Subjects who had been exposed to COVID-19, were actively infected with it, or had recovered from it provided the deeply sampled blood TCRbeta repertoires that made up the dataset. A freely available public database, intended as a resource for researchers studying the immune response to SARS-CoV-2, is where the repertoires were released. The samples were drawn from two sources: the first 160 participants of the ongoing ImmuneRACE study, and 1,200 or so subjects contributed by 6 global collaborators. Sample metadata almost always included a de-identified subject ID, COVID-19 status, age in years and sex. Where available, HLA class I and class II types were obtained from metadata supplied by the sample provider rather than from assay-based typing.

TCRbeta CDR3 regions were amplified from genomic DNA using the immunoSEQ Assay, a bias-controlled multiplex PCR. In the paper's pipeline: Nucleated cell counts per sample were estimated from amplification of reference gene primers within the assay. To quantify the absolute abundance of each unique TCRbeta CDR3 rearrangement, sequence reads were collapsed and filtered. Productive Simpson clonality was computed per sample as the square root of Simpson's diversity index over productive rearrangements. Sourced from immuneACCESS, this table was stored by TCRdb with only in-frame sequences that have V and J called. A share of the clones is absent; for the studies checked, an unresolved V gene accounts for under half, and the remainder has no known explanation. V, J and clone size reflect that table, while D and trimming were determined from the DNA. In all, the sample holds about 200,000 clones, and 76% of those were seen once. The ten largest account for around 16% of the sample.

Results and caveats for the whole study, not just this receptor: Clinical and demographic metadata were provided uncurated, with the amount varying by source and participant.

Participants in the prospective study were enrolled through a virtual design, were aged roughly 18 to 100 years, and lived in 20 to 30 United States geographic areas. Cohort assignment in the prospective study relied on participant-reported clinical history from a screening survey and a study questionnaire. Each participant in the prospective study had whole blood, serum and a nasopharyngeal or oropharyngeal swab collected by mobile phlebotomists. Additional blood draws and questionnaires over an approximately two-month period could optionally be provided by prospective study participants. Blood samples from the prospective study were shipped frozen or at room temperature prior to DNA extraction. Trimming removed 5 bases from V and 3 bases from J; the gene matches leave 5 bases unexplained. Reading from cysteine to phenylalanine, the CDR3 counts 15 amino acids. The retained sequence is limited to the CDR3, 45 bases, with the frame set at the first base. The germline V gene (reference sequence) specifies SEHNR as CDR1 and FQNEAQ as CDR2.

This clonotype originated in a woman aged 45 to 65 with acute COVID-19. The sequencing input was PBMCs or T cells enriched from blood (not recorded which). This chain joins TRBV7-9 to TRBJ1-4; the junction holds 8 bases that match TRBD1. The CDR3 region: CASSRTGGSNEKLFF. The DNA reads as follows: TGTGCCAGCAGCAGAACAGGGGGGTCTAATGAAAAACTGTTTTTT.